The clone carrying this T cell receptor beta chain is classed as medium-sized by frequency. What it binds is unknown. The CDR3 sequence is 15 residues long. CDR1 is MDHEN and CDR2 is SYDVKM in the germline V gene. Among CD8+ T cells, TPEX were CCR7+ PD-1+ TIGIT+ early memory cells with exhausted-like traits. Sequencing libraries of TCR beta were made by UMI-labeled 5' RACE. TCRdb re-called the 5' RACE reads; every CDR3 protein appears as one record, without DNA. The sample is made up of some 10,000 distinct CDR3 sequences, and the top ten hold approximately 20% of it. These data belong to a study of human CD8 memory T cell subsets. Study results and limitations: Chao1 estimates pointed to stem-like memory T cells having more diversity than precursor exhausted T cells did.

The chain couples TRBV28 to TRBJ1-2. The clonotype originates from a human donor in good health. Sequencing was performed on CD8+ T cells from PBMCs. CDR3 in amino acids: CASSFTGGPGYGYTF.